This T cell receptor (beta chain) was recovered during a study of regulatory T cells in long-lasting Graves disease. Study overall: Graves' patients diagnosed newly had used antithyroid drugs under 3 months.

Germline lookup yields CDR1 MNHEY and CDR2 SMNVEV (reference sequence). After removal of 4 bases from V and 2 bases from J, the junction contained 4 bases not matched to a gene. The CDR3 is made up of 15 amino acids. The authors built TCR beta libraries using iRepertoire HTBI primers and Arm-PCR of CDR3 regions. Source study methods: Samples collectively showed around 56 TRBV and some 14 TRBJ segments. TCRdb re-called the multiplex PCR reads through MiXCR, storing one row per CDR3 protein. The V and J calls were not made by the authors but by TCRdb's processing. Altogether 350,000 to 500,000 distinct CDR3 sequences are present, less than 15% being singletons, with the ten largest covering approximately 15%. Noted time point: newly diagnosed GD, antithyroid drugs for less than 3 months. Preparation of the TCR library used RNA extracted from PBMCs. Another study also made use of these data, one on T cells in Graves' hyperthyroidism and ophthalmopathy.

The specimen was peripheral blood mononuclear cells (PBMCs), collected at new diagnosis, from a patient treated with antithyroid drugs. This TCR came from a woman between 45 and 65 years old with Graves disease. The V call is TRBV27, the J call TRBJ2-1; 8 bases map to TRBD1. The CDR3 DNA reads TGTGCCAGCAGTTCAATGACAGGGGCCTACAATGAGCAGTTCTTC. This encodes CASSSMTGAYNEQFF.